The rows below give T cell receptor beta chains drawn from one sample of a study of blood T cell repertoires in COVID-19. Some clones are missing from TCRdb's copy, which holds only in-frame ones; the method was immunoSEQ multiplex PCR. This sample has around 290,000 clones, with approximately 86% found just once. Material for sequencing was PBMCs or T cells enriched from blood (not recorded which). The receptors were sampled from a woman aged 18 to 35 who had recovered from COVID-19. Each CDR3 is given without its conserved first and last residue. Each record gives: CDR3 protein, V gene, CDR3 length.

ASKPIRGFSGANVLT | TRBV2 | 15
ASSTRTGDHNEQF | TRBV11-3 | 13
ASRIGTGGETEAF | TRBV6-6 | 13
SVELLAYSTQY | TRBV29-1 | 11
ASSQAGHTNEKLF | TRBV3-1/TRBV3-2 | 13
ASSTGLAGDWNTGELF | TRBV5-1 | 16
ASSNLGGSNYGYT | TRBV7-9 | 13
ASSDGGARGNTIY | TRBV6-1 | 13
ASSQEGGAVGELF | TRBV4-1 | 13
ASSYVEGTEAF | TRBV6-2/TRBV6-3 | 11
ASSQDNEGLAFDEFKRTQY | TRBV4-1 | 19
ACTGRNSYNEQF | TRBV10-2 | 12
ASSILGSINYGYT | TRBV19 | 13
ASSLVGEALNTEAF | TRBV5-8 | 14
ATSREVGSEQY | TRBV15 | 11
ASSDGLSTDTQY | TRBV4-3 | 12
ASSVGLAGGSSSYEQY | TRBV9 | 16
ASSLESRIVQY | TRBV5-1 | 11
ASSQEGPAPTSDRGQY | TRBV4-1 | 16
ASSSTGLNTEAF | TRBV5-6 | 12
ASSQRSLLAGGWVRNEQF | TRBV3-1/TRBV3-2 | 18
GVRVLNEQF | TRBV20-1 | 9
ASSPTGGRTEAF | TRBV7-2 | 12
ASSYTPGQGRTEAF | TRBV7-2 | 14
AWVQGTGGEQY | TRBV30 | 11
ASRAGGFYGYT | TRBV19 | 11
ASSLVPPIREGDEQY | TRBV5-5 | 15
ASTAGGPYEQY | TRBV2 | 11
ASSLWTGGDTEAF | TRBV7-8 | 13
ASSPLAGGLDEQF | TRBV7-9 | 13
ASSYSEGNEQF | TRBV28 | 11
ASSEAHYTPGLHLYEQY | TRBV6-1 | 17
ASSPTPFPTGELF | TRBV9 | 13
ASMAVAGAYEQY | TRBV10-2 | 12
ASSPQGNTIY | TRBV7-9 | 10
ASSADRNTIY | TRBV3-1/TRBV3-2 | 10
ASSYHRQPQH | TRBV6-2/TRBV6-3 | 10